A single sample is the source of the 23 T cell receptor beta chains below, sequenced in a study of post-analysis software for immune sequencing data. The study, taken as a whole, reports: TRBV5-6, TRBV5-1 and TRBV20-1 belonged to a set of a handful of TRBV segments that were more frequent in patients than controls.

cDNA libraries for TCR beta contained unique molecular identifiers. Each CDR3 protein gets one entry after TCRdb re-called the PCR reads with MiXCR. Of roughly 620,000 distinct CDR3 sequences in the sample, roughly two fifths were seen once. Antigens of these TCRs are unknown. The sample consisted of blood. The receptors here all came from a girl aged 5-17 years with multiple sclerosis.

The chain has TRBV10-3 and TRBJ1-1, with D hard to call. Per germline, CDR1 ENHRY and CDR2 SYGVKD. Trimming removed 0 bases from V and 7 bases from J, with 12 bases in between. The CDR3 contains 14 residues. Here the CDR3 reads CAISESVGSGEAFF. The CDR3 DNA follows: TGTGCCATCAGTGAGTCGGTGGGGAGTGGTGAAGCTTTCTTT.

This clonotype appeared many times. The chain has TRBV4-1 and TRBJ2-7; 9 bases are shared with TRBD1. V lost 0 bases, J lost 2 bases, and 5 bases stayed unmatched. Looked up from germline, CDR1 is MGHRA and CDR2 is YSYEKL. CDR3 length: 16 residues. The CDR3 region is CASSQEGGTGTYEQYF. CDR3 in DNA: TGCGCCAGCAGCCAAGAAGGGGGGACAGGGACCTACGAGCAGTACTTC.

The chain has TRBV12-3 or TRBV12-4 and TRBJ2-7, with D maybe TRBD2 (6 bases). The CDR3 spans 15 residues. V was pared by 2 bases and J by 2 bases, with 13 bases between. As DNA, the CDR3 is TGTGCCAGCAGTTTATCAGCGGGTTTCGCCTACGAGCAGTACTTC. Its protein is CASSLSAGFAYEQYF.

This clonotype has more than one count but fewer than ten. CDR3 amino acids: CSARDRWRASTDTQYF. The CDR3 DNA reads as TGCAGTGCTAGAGATCGTTGGAGAGCTTCCACAGATACGCAGTATTTT. This chain connects TRBV20-1 to TRBJ2-3, with D unclear. The CDR3 is 16 residues long. V was cut by 0 bases and J by 2 bases, with 15 bases left in between. Looked up from germline, CDR1 is DFQATT and CDR2 is SNEGSKA (reference sequence).

The V gene is TRBV10-3, the J gene TRBJ2-5; D perhaps matches TRBD2 (5 bases). The CDR3 runs 14 residues. Trimming cost V 0 bases and J 2 bases, with 7 bases left between them. CDR1 is ENHRY, CDR2 SYGVKD, per germline. The CDR3 protein is CAISESDFQETQYF. In nucleotides, the CDR3 is TGTGCCATCAGTGAGTCGGACTTTCAAGAGACCCAGTACTTC.

This clonotype showed up many times. Germline is not matched at one junction end, which may reflect a read error. The chain employs TRBV5-1 and TRBJ2-3; D remains unclear. Germline assignment: CDR1 SGHRS and CDR2 YFSETQ. CDR3 length equals 11 residues. The chain's CDR3 is CASTSTDTQYF. DNA for the CDR3: TGTGCCAGCACAAGCACAGATACGCAGTATTTT.

This clonotype was recorded a few times. The chain links TRBV20-1 to TRBJ2-4; 7 nucleotides agree with TRBD1. CDR1 and CDR2 from the germline V gene are DFQATT and SNEGSKA (reference sequence). The CDR3 runs to 14 residues. With V trimmed by 0 bases and J by 11 bases, 10 bases remained unmatched. The CDR3 DNA is TGCAGTGCTAGAGAGGAGACAGGGCAACGATTTCAGTACTTC. Translation gives CSAREETGQRFQYF.

The chain recombines TRBV12-3 or TRBV12-4 with TRBJ2-7; D is ambiguous. The CDR3 spans 14 residues. V was cut by 6 bases and J by 2 bases, with 14 bases left in between. CDR3: CASRPQMVPYEQYF. The DNA of the CDR3 is TGTGCCAGCAGGCCGCAAATGGTGCCCTACGAGCAGTACTTC.

This clonotype was picked up a small number of times. This sequence joins TRBV6-2 or TRBV6-3 and TRBJ1-2; TRBD1 agrees at 7 bases. The CDR3 totals 15 residues. The ends lost 0 bases at V and 5 bases at J; junction bases unmatched: 6. In germline, CDR1 is MNHEY, CDR2 SVGEGT. CDR3 coding DNA: TGTGCCAGCAGTTACTCGGACAGGACCTATTATGGCTACACCTTC. Encoded protein: CASSYSDRTYYGYTF.

This clonotype was counted between two and nine times. This chain links TRBV3-1 with TRBJ2-7; no definite D call. Deletions cut 1 base from V and 4 bases from J, with 5 bases between. The CDR3 is made up of 12 amino acids. Germline V gene sequence: CDR1 LGHDT, CDR2 YNNKEL (reference sequence). CDR3 amino acids: CASSQVEYEQYF. CDR3 DNA sequence: TGTGCCAGCAGCCAAGTCGAGTACGAGCAGTACTTC.

The gene calls are TRBV5-5 and TRBJ1-2; no clear D. The germline gives CDR1 SGHKS, CDR2 YYEKEE (reference sequence). This CDR3 contains 13 residues. The ends were cut back, 0 bases at V and 2 bases at J, with 5 bases in the middle. The CDR3 is CASSLAENYGYTF. Here the CDR3 DNA reads TGTGCCAGCAGCTTGGCAGAAAACTATGGCTACACCTTC. Drawing the rest from reference TRBV5-5 and TRBJ1-2, the complete variable domain is DAGVTQSPTHLIKTRGQQVTLRCSPISGHKSVSWYQQVLGQGPQFIFQYYEKEERGRGNFPDRFSARQFPNYSSELNVNALLLGDSALYLCASSLAENYGYTFGSGTRLTVV.

This clonotype was seen a handful of times. The rearrangement links TRBV4-1 to TRBJ1-5, with D perhaps TRBD1 (5 bases). The V gene's germline CDR1 is MGHRA and CDR2 YSYEKL. The CDR3 spans 14 residues. Trimming removed 2 bases from V and 4 bases from J, with 9 bases in between. The DNA for the CDR3 is TGCGCCAGCAGCCAACAGGGTTTGAATCAGCCCCAGCATTTT. Translation: CASSQQGLNQPQHF.

The chain recombines TRBV2 with TRBJ2-3; TRBD2 agrees at 7 bases. V shed 9 bases, J shed 6 bases, and the junction held 12 bases outside the gene matches. This CDR3 contains 14 residues. Germline-derived CDR1 and CDR2 are SNHLY and FYNNEI. Here the CDR3 reads CASRARGVGDTQYF. Here the CDR3 DNA reads TGTGCCAGTCGGGCCCGGGGGGTAGGGGATACGCAGTATTTT.

This clonotype came up a few times. The chain combines TRBV4-1 with TRBJ2-3; D is unclear. There are 14 residues in the CDR3. Germline lookup yields CDR1 MGHRA and CDR2 YSYEKL. Deletions cut 0 bases from V and 5 bases from J, with 9 bases between. In DNA form, the CDR3 reads TGCGCCAGCAGCCAAGAGGGAAGAGGAGATACGCAGTATTTT. This codes for CASSQEGRGDTQYF.

The chain has TRBV7-9 and TRBJ1-1, with a tentative D call TRBD1 (6 bases). This CDR3 has 15 residues. Trimming stripped 2 bases from V and 4 bases from J, with 14 bases between. Germline CDR1 SEHNR, CDR2 FQNEAQ (reference sequence). The CDR3 region is CASSLIWGQSTEAFF. The CDR3 nucleotides read TGTGCCAGCAGCTTAATCTGGGGGCAGAGCACTGAAGCTTTCTTT.

This clonotype has just a few counts. The genes are TRBV5-6 and TRBJ1-1, with D uncertain. Per the germline V gene, CDR1 is SGHDT and CDR2 is YYEEEE. Trimming cost V 0 bases and J 6 bases, with 12 bases left between them. The CDR3 is 14 residues long. The CDR3 spells CASSLGSVGAEAFF. For the CDR3, the DNA is TGTGCCAGCAGCTTGGGGTCGGTAGGCGCTGAAGCTTTCTTT.

This clonotype was counted only a few times. V usage is TRBV5-1 and J usage is TRBJ2-1; 8 bases fit TRBD1. Trimming removed 2 bases from V and 12 bases from J; junction bases left unmatched: 19. Germline V lookup: CDR1 SGHRS, CDR2 YFSETQ. This CDR3 comprises 17 residues. The CDR3: CASSLGNAGTGLRGQFF. The DNA for the CDR3 is TGCGCCAGCAGCTTAGGAAACGCCGGGACAGGCCTCAGGGGGCAGTTCTTC.

This clonotype showed up just a few times. The genes are TRBV5-1 and TRBJ2-1, with D tentatively TRBD2 (6 bases). V was cut by 4 bases and J by 0 bases, with 11 bases left in between. The CDR3 sequence is 15 residues long. Germline assignment: CDR1 SGHRS and CDR2 YFSETQ. The CDR3 is CASSGDWSSYNEQFF. The CDR3 DNA reads as TGCGCCAGCAGCGGGGACTGGAGCTCCTACAATGAGCAGTTCTTC.

The V gene is TRBV12-3 or TRBV12-4, the J gene TRBJ1-1, with D possibly being TRBD1 (5 bases). This CDR3 spans 13 amino acids. Trimming stripped 5 bases from V and 4 bases from J, with 11 bases between. The CDR3 sequence: CASSPGLGTEAFF. CDR3 nucleotides: TGTGCCAGCAGTCCGGGGCTGGGCACTGAAGCTTTCTTT.

In DNA form, the CDR3 reads TGCAGCGTTGTTTCAGGGGGTGGTCCGCCCCAGCATTTT. Translating gives CSVVSGGGPPQHF. The chain employs TRBV29-1 and TRBJ1-5, with 7 bases identical to TRBD1. Per germline, CDR1 SQVTM and CDR2 ANQGSEA. Losses at the gene ends were 4 bases for V and 9 bases for J; bases not matched to a gene: 9. This CDR3 comprises 13 residues.

This rearrangement joins TRBV5-6 to TRBJ2-1; D is unclear. Germline V gene sequence: CDR1 SGHDT, CDR2 YYEEEE. The CDR3 loop spans 15 amino acids. Trimming left V 0 bases short and J 6 bases short, with 13 bases between. CDR3: CASSLGPGRSNEQFF. CDR3 in DNA: TGTGCCAGCAGCTTGGGTCCTGGTAGGAGCAATGAGCAGTTCTTC.

The chain has TRBV5-4 and TRBJ2-7; D is possibly TRBD1 (6 bases). Germline V gene data show CDR1 as SGHNT and CDR2 as YYREEE (reference sequence). The CDR3 is made up of 14 amino acids. The V end lost 4 bases, the J end lost 3 bases, and 14 bases lay between the germline ends. The CDR3 reads CASSVQGVDYEQYF. The CDR3 DNA reads TGTGCCAGCAGCGTACAGGGCGTGGACTACGAGCAGTACTTC.

This clonotype was observed a handful of times. The V gene is TRBV11-3, the J gene TRBJ1-1; a weak D match, TRBD1 (5 bases). The CDR3 runs 14 residues. V dropped 6 bases and J dropped 8 bases, with 19 bases sitting between them. Germline CDR1 and CDR2: SGHNT and YENEEA. This chain's CDR3 is CASSKRQGTGEAFF. In DNA form, the CDR3 reads TGTGCCAGCAGTAAAAGGCAGGGTACGGGGGAAGCTTTCTTT.